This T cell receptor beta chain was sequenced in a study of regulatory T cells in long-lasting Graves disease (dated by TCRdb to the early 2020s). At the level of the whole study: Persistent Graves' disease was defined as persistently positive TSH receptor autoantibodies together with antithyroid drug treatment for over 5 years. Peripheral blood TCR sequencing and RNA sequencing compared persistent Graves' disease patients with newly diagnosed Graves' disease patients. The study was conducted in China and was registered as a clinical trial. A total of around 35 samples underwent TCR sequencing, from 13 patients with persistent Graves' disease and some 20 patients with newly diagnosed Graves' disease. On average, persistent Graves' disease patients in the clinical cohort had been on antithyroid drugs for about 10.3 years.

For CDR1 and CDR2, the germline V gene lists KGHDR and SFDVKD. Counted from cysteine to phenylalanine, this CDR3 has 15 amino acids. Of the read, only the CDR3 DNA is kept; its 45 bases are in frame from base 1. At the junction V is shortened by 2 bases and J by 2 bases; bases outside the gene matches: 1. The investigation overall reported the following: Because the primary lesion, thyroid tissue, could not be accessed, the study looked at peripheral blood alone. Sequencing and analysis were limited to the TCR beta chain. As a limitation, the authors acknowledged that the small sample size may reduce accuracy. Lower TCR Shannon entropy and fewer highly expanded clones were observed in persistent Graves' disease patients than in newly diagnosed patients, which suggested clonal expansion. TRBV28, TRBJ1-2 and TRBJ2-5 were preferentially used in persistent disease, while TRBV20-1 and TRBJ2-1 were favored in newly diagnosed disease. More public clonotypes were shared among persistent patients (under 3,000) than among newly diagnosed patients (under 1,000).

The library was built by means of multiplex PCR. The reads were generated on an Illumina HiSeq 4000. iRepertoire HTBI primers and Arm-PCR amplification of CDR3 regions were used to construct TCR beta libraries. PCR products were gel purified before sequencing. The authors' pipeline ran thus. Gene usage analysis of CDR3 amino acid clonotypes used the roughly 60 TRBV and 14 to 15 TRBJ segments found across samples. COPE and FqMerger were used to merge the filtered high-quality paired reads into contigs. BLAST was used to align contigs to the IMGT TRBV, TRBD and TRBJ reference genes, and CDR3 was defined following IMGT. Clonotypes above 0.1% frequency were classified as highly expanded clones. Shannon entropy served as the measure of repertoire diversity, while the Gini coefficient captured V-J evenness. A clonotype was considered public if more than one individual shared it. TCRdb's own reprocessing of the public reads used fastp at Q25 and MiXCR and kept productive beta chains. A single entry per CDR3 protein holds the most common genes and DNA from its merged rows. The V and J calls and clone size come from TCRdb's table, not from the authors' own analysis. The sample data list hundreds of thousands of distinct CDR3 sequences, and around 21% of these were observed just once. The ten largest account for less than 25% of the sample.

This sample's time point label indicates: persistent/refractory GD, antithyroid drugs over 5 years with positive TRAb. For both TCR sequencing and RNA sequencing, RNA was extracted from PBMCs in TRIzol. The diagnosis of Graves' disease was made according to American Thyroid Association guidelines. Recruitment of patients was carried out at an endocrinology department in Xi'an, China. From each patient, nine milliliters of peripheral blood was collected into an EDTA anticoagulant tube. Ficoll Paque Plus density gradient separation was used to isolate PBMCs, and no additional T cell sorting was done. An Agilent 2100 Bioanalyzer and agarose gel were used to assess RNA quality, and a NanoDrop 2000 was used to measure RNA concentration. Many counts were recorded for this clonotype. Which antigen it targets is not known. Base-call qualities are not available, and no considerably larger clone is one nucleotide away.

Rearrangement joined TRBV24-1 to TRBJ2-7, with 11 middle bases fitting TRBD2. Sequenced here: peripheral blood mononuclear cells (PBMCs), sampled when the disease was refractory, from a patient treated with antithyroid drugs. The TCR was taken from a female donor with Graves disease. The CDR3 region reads CATSDWGLAAYEQYF. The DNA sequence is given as TGTGCCACCAGTGATTGGGGACTAGCGGCCTACGAGCAGTACTTC.